Listed here are 27 T cell receptor beta chains from one sample, sequenced in a study of T cell responses to AZD1222 COVID-19 vaccine. Clones were sequenced by immunoSEQ multiplex PCR, and TCRdb holds only the in-frame ones, with some missing. The sample has over 120,000 clones; 75% to 90% are singletons. Sequenced material: peripheral blood, taken on day 0 of AZD1222 vaccination. The receptors derive from an adult in good health.

This chain connects TRBV27 to TRBJ2-3; D unresolved. Germline V gene data show CDR1 as MNHEY and CDR2 as SMNVEV (reference sequence). The CDR3 loop spans 14 amino acids. V gave up 3 bases and J gave up 8 bases, with 15 bases separating them. CDR3 sequence reads: CASSLTKLLGTQYF. CDR3 nucleotides: TGTGCCAGCAGTTTGACCAAACTGCTCGGTACGCAGTATTTT.

V usage is TRBV29-1 and J usage is TRBJ2-2; no definite D call. Trimming cost V 7 bases and J 2 bases, with 8 bases left between them. The length of the CDR3 is 12 residues. Germline V gives CDR1 SQVTM, CDR2 ANQGSEA. The CDR3 protein is CSAAGNTGELFF. In DNA, the CDR3 is TGCAGCGCCGCTGGAAACACCGGGGAGCTGTTTTTT.

This chain uses TRBV28 with TRBJ1-5; D uncertain. Per germline, CDR1 MDHEN and CDR2 SYDVKM. This CDR3 contains 15 residues. V lost 6 bases, J lost 1 base, and 13 bases lay in between. CDR3 in DNA: TGTGCCAGCAGGGGAATTATGAGCAGCAATCAGCCCCAGCATTTT. It translates to CASRGIMSSNQPQHF.

The chain is built from TRBV10-3 and TRBJ2-1; no firm D call. CDR3 length: 17 residues. CDR1 is ENHRY and CDR2 is SYGVKD in the germline V gene. Trimming stripped 0 bases from V and 0 bases from J, with 12 bases between. The CDR3 loop is CAISESIQETSYNEQFF. CDR3 sequence (DNA): TGTGCCATCAGTGAGTCGATCCAAGAAACCTCCTACAATGAGCAGTTCTTC.

The J gene is TRBJ1-3, the V gene TRBV11-3; no clear D. The V end lost 1 base, the J end lost 3 bases, and 4 bases lay between the germline ends. CDR1 is SGHNT, CDR2 YENEEA, per germline. CDR3 length equals 13 residues. CDR3 residues: CASSLGSGNTIYF. The CDR3 DNA sequence: TGTGCCAGCAGCTTAGGAAGTGGAAACACCATATATTTT.

V gene TRBV3-1 (or the pseudogene TRBV3-2) combines with J gene TRBJ2-5, with D possibly called TRBD1 or TRBD2 (6 bases each). Trimming took 2 bases from V and 5 from J, leaving 15 bases between them. Per the germline V gene, CDR1 is LGHDT and CDR2 is YNNKEL (reference sequence). The CDR3 is 15 amino acids. The CDR3 is CASSQRGPSGETQYF. DNA for the CDR3: TGTGCCAGCAGCCAACGGGGGCCCTCAGGGGAGACCCAGTACTTC.

The chain couples TRBV30 to TRBJ1-5; 7 nucleotides match TRBD1. The junction had 10 bases not matched to a gene; V was cut back by 8 bases and J by 0 bases. In germline, CDR1 is GTSNPN, CDR2 SVGIG (reference sequence). The CDR3 is 15 amino acids. The CDR3 DNA reads TGTGCCGGCCGGGACAGACTCTATAGCAATCAGCCCCAGCATTTT. Protein sequence: CAGRDRLYSNQPQHF.

The rearrangement joins TRBV20-1 to TRBJ2-7; D possibly uses TRBD1 or TRBD2 (5 bases each). CDR3 length: 14 residues. Germline V gives CDR1 DFQATT, CDR2 SNEGSKA (reference sequence). Trimming pared 3 bases from V and 6 bases from J, leaving 18 bases between. DNA for the CDR3: TGCAGTGCTAGTGTCGGGACCGAGTTTGGCGAGCAGTACTTC. Its translation: CSASVGTEFGEQYF.

The chain carries TRBV4-1 and TRBJ2-3; D may be TRBD1 (5 bases). The CDR3 sequence is 16 residues long. The V gene's germline CDR1 is MGHRA and CDR2 YSYEKL. V gave up 4 bases and J gave up 0 bases, with 14 bases separating them. In nucleotides, the CDR3 is TGCGCCAGCAGCCGCTGGAGAGCAGGGAGCACAGATACGCAGTATTTT. Translated, it gives CASSRWRAGSTDTQYF.

The V call is TRBV6-2 or TRBV6-3, the J call TRBJ1-5, with D perhaps TRBD1 (6 bases). CDR3 size: 13 residues. CDR1 is MNHEY and CDR2 is SVGEGT in the germline V gene. The germline V and J ends were trimmed by 4 bases and 6 bases, with 10 bases remaining between them. The DNA for the CDR3 is TGTGCCAGCAGTTCAGGGGACGGTCAGCCCCAGCATTTT. This codes for CASSSGDGQPQHF.

V gene TRBV28 combines with J gene TRBJ2-1, with a weak D call TRBD2 (5 bases). CDR1 and CDR2 (germline): MDHEN, SYDVKM. V lost 10 bases to trimming and J lost 7 bases, with 17 bases between them. CDR3 size: 13 residues. The CDR3 sequence is CATLASSGNEQFF. The CDR3 DNA sequence: TGTGCCACTCTCGCCTCCTCGGGGAATGAGCAGTTCTTC.

The chain carries TRBV6-5 and TRBJ1-1; D is unclear. The CDR3 runs 14 residues. Deletions cut 2 bases from V and 1 base from J, with 8 bases between. Per the germline V gene, CDR1 is MNHEY and CDR2 is SVGAGI. The CDR3 sequence: CASSYREENTEAFF. The CDR3 DNA reads as TGTGCCAGCAGTTACCGGGAGGAGAACACTGAAGCTTTCTTT.

The chain recombines TRBV9 with TRBJ2-3; D unclear. The germline gives CDR1 SGDLS, CDR2 YYNGEE. Trimming took off 2 bases at V and 0 bases at J, with 13 bases between the two ends. The CDR3 has 16 amino acids. The CDR3, as DNA: TGTGCCAGCAGCGTCGGAAACGACGGTAGCACAGATACGCAGTATTTT. Amino acid sequence: CASSVGNDGSTDTQYF.

The rearrangement links TRBV5-1 to TRBJ1-1, with 8 bases matching TRBD1. The CDR3 has 14 amino acids. Germline CDR1 is SGHRS and CDR2 is YFSETQ. Trimming removed 3 bases from V and 6 bases from J; junction bases left unmatched: 7. CDR3 protein: CASSYGQGWSEAFF. The CDR3 DNA follows: TGCGCCAGCAGCTACGGACAGGGATGGTCTGAAGCTTTCTTT.

To note about this clone: One junction end disagrees with the germline gene, perhaps due to a read error. The chain employs TRBV29-1 and TRBJ2-5; no definite D call. The CDR3 covers 13 residues. Germline-derived CDR1 and CDR2 are SQVTM and ANQGSEA. CDR3 residues: CSVGPNRQETQYF. In DNA, the CDR3 is TGCAGTGTTGGACCCAATCGGCAAGAGACCCAGTACTTC.

The table lists this clone with a count of one. The CDR3 DNA reads TGTGCCAGTAGTTCCGTTGGGACAGGGGCTTCTGAGCAGTTCTTC. Its protein product is CASSSVGTGASEQFF. The rearrangement uses TRBV19 and TRBJ2-1; TRBD1 agrees at 10 bases. CDR3 length equals 15 residues. With V trimmed by 5 bases and J by 9 bases, 10 bases remained unmatched. Germline V gene lookup returns CDR1 LNHDA and CDR2 SQIVND (reference sequence).

The V gene is TRBV9, the J gene TRBJ1-2; D is ambiguous. The germline V and J ends were trimmed by 3 bases and 4 bases, with 13 bases remaining between them. The CDR3 has 14 residues. Per the germline V gene, CDR1 is SGDLS and CDR2 is YYNGEE. CDR3 sequence: CASSGAEGPYGYTF. CDR3 bases: TGTGCCAGCAGCGGAGCTGAGGGTCCCTATGGCTACACCTTC.

In DNA form, the CDR3 reads TGTGCCAGCAGCCCAGGACAGGCAACTTCGGTCTACACCTTC. Protein: CASSPGQATSVYTF. This rearrangement joins TRBV7-9 to TRBJ1-2; 7 bases agree with TRBD1. Germline values: CDR1 SEHNR, CDR2 FQNEAQ (reference sequence). The CDR3 runs to 14 residues. With V trimmed by 5 bases and J by 10 bases, 13 bases remained unmatched.

This sequence joins TRBV2 and TRBJ2-3; TRBD2 agrees at 8 bases. This CDR3 contains 16 residues. Germline loops: CDR1 SNHLY, CDR2 FYNNEI. The J segment lost 6 bases and the V segment lost 4 bases, leaving 12 bases of the junction unmatched. Written as DNA, the CDR3 is TGTGCCAGCAGTGCAGCCCTCAGCGGGGGTGCCGATACGCAGTATTTT. Encoded protein: CASSAALSGGADTQYF.

The V and J genes are TRBV27 and TRBJ2-1; TRBD2 is a possible D gene (5 bases). Trimming removed 3 bases from V and 3 bases from J, with 18 bases in between. CDR1 is MNHEY and CDR2 is SMNVEV in the germline V gene (reference sequence). This CDR3 contains 17 residues. CDR3: CASSFLGSGGYYNEQFF. CDR3 nucleotides: TGTGCCAGCAGTTTCCTAGGCTCCGGCGGGTACTACAATGAGCAGTTCTTC.

The CDR3, as DNA: TGTGCCAGCAGGGACCAGGGACAGTTTAATCAGCCCCAGCATTTT. Translating it yields CASRDQGQFNQPQHF. The chain recombines TRBV2 with TRBJ1-5; 7 bases fit TRBD1. From germline, CDR1 is SNHLY and CDR2 FYNNEI. V was clipped by 6 bases and J by 4 bases; unmatched bases: 9. This CDR3 spans 15 amino acids.

This chain joins TRBV5-4 and TRBJ2-3, with 8 bases matching TRBD2. Germline CDR1 reads SGHNT; CDR2 reads YYREEE (reference sequence). The CDR3 totals 16 residues. Trimming took 4 bases from V and 7 from J; bases not matched to a gene: 14. The CDR3 reads CASSTPPLGGANTQYF. The DNA of the CDR3 is TGTGCCAGCAGCACTCCCCCCCTCGGGGGGGCAAATACGCAGTATTTT.

The rearrangement uses TRBV11-3 and TRBJ2-7, with unresolved D. Germline-derived CDR1 and CDR2 are SGHNT and YENEEA. Deletions cut 5 bases from V and 2 bases from J, with 13 bases between. This CDR3 region has 14 residues. CDR3 sequence reads: CASSPYRAPYEQYF. CDR3 DNA sequence: TGTGCCAGCAGCCCCTACCGGGCCCCCTACGAGCAGTACTTC.

The chain is built from TRBV4-2 and TRBJ1-1; D is uncertain. Trimming took 0 bases from V and 5 from J, leaving 16 bases between them. Germline-derived CDR1 and CDR2 are LGHNA and YNFKEQ. CDR3 length equals 16 residues. CDR3 DNA: TGTGCCAGCAGCCAAGAGGCTCTTGGAGGGTATACTGAAGCTTTCTTT. Translation gives CASSQEALGGYTEAFF.

The rearrangement joins TRBV29-1 to TRBJ1-2, with a tentative D call TRBD1 (5 bases). Germline V gene data show CDR1 as SQVTM and CDR2 as ANQGSEA. V lost 5 bases and J lost 3, with 10 bases in between. The length of the CDR3 is 12 residues. The CDR3 nucleotides are TGCAGCGTTCCAATAGGGGACTATGGCTACACCTTC. It encodes CSVPIGDYGYTF. Full variable domain (rest looked up from reference TRBV29-1 and TRBJ1-2): SAVISQKPSRDICQRGTSLTIQCQVDSQVTMMFWYRQQPGQSLTLIATANQGSEATYESGFVIDKFPISRPNLTFSTLTVSNMSPEDSSIYLCSVPIGDYGYTFGSGTRLTVV.

This chain connects TRBV30 to TRBJ2-7; D perhaps matches TRBD2 (6 bases). CDR3 length: 15 residues. Between the trimmed V and J ends, which lost 3 bases and 0 bases, there was a span of 15 bases. Germline V gene data show CDR1 as GTSNPN and CDR2 as SVGIG (reference sequence). The CDR3 sequence: CAWSRVATSSYEQYF. The CDR3 bases are TGTGCCTGGAGCCGGGTCGCGACTAGCTCCTACGAGCAGTACTTC.

This rearrangement joins TRBV11-2 to TRBJ2-5; D may correspond to TRBD1 or TRBD2 (5 bases each). Trimming cost V 1 base and J 5 bases, with 11 bases left between them. This CDR3 spans 14 amino acids. CDR1 is SGHAT, CDR2 FQNNGV, per germline. CDR3 protein: CASSLGMGTETQYF. The CDR3 DNA follows: TGTGCCAGCAGCTTAGGGATGGGGACGGAGACCCAGTACTTC.